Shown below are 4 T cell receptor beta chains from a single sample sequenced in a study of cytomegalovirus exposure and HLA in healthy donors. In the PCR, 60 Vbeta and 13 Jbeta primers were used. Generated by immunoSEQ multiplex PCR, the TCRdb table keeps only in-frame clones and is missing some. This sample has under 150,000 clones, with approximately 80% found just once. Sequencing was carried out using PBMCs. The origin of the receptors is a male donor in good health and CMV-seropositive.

The CDR3 sequence is CASSGGQGAMTDTQYF. For the CDR3, the DNA is TGTGCCAGCAGTGGGGGACAGGGGGCTATGACAGATACGCAGTATTTT. The chain has TRBV6-1 and TRBJ2-3; 12 bases are a match to TRBD1. V lost 4 bases, J lost 3 bases, and 5 bases stayed unmatched. The germline V gene encodes CDR1 MNHNS and CDR2 SASEGT. The CDR3 extends over 16 amino acids.

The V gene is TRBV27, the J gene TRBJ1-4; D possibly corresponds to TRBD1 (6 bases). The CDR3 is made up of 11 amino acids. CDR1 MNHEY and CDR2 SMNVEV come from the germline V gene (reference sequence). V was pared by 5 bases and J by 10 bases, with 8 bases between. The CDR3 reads CASSAQGKLFF. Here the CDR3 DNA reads TGTGCCAGCAGTGCACAGGGAAAACTGTTTTTT.

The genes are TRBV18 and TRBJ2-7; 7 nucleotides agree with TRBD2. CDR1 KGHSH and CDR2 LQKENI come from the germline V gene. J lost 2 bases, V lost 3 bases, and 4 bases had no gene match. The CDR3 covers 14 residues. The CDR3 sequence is CASSPRERAYEQYF. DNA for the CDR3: TGTGCCAGCTCACCGCGGGAGAGGGCCTACGAGCAGTACTTC.

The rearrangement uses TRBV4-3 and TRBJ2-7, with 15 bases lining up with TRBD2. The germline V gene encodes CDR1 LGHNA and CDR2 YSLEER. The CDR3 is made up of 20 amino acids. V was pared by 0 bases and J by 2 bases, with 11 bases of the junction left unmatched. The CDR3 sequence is CASSQEDPTRTSGRAYEQYF. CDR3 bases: TGCGCCAGCAGCCAAGAAGACCCTACACGGACTAGCGGGAGGGCCTACGAGCAGTACTTC.